The TCR beta chain described here comes from a study (dated by TCRdb to 2014 to 2015). As for the study more broadly: The study examined whether tumor-infiltrating Tregs in breast cancer are drawn from blood Tregs or arise in situ by conversion from other CD4+ T cell subsets.

Full-length TCR variable regions were amplified by 5' RACE PCR with constant-region reverse primers, followed by semi-nested PCR with Nested Universal Primer A. Using the ReliaPrep RNA Cell Miniprep System, total RNA was extracted, and the SMARTer RACE 5'/3' Kit was then used to reverse transcribe the RNA into 5'RACE-ready cDNA. Multiplex adaptors were used to barcode the full-length TCR alpha and beta libraries, which were then sequenced on an Illumina MiSeq. Per the original workflow: For each of nine subset-tissue groups, sequencing data from the five patients were combined, and the groups were compared by unsupervised clustering of TCR gene usage. The Morisita-Horn index, with shared sequences weighted by their contribution to each repertoire, was used to calculate repertoire similarity. Using fastp trimming at Q25 and MiXCR clonotype assembly, TCRdb reanalyzed the public sequencing data and kept in-frame beta chains. CDR3 protein duplicates are merged, each entry listing the most common genes and DNA. For this entry, the V and J calls and clone size follow TCRdb and not the study's own pipeline. The sample table holds some 40,000 distinct CDR3 sequences, of which about a fifth were seen once. The top ten constitute about 4.5% of the sample.

Cells that were CD4+CD25+CD127-/low were the ones isolated as Tregs. Tregs, naive and memory CD4+ T cells from tumor, blood and ipsilateral draining lymph nodes of about five breast cancer patients underwent full-length TCR alpha and beta sequencing. Tumor tissue and lymph nodes obtained from ipsilateral axillary dissection were perfused with PBS, minced and then digested with collagenase I and hyaluronidase. Ficoll density gradient centrifugation was used to isolate mononuclear cells from either lymph nodes or roughly 50 ml of peripheral blood. Sorted cell populations were confirmed by FACS to exceed 90% purity. A distance of 9 bases separates the germline ends of V and J, which lose 6 bases and 1 base respectively. The germline V gene encodes CDR1 MNHNS and CDR2 SASEGT. The cysteine opens and the phenylalanine closes a CDR3 of 13 amino acids. Left in the record is the CDR3 DNA by itself, 39 bases read in frame from the first base.

The study at large found these results: Tumor-infiltrating Treg TCR alpha and beta sequences overlapped most with tumor naive CD4+ T cells, then with blood naive CD4+ T cells. Tumor memory CD4+ T cell TCR gene usage clustered with blood and lymph node memory CD4+ cells and lymph node naive CD4+ cells. The validation in the larger cohort was limited to a single TCR beta V-J rearrangement instead of whole repertoires.

At least ten counts were recorded for this clonotype. No cognate antigen has been identified for it. No per-base quality is available; no much larger clone lies one base away. Recombination joined TRBV6-1 with TRBJ1-1, with TRBD1 as a weak D call on 6 bases. The sample taken for sequencing was Tregs sorted from a lymph node. This receptor was obtained from a female donor with breast cancer. The CDR3 region: CASRTGSNTEAFF. The DNA reads as follows: TGTGCCAGCAGGACAGGATCGAACACTGAAGCTTTCTTT.